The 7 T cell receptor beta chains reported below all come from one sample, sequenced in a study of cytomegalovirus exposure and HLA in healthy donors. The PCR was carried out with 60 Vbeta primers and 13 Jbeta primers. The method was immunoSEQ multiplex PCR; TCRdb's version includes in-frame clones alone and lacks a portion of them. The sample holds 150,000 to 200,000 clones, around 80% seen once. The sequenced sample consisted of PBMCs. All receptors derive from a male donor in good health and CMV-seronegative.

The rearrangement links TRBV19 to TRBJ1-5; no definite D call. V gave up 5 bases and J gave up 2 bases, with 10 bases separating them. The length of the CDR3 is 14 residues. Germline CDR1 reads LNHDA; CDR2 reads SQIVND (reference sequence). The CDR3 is CASSVGGGNQPQHF. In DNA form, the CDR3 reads TGTGCCAGTAGTGTGGGAGGTGGCAATCAGCCCCAGCATTTT.

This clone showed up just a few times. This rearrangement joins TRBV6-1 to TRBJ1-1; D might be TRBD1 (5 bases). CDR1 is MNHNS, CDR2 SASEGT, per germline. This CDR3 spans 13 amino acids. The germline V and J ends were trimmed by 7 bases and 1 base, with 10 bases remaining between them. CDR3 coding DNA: TGTGCCAGCAACTCCGGACAGAACACTGAAGCTTTCTTT. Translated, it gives CASNSGQNTEAFF.

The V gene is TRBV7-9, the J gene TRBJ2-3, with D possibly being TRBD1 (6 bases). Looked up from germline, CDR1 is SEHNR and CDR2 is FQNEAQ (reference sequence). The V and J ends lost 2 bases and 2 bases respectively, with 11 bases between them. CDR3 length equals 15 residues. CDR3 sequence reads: CASSLTGFDTDTQYF. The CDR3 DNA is TGTGCCAGCAGCTTAACAGGGTTTGACACAGATACGCAGTATTTT. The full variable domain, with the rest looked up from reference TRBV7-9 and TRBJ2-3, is DTGVSQNPRHKITKRGQNVTFRCDPISEHNRLYWYRQTLGQGPEFLTYFQNEAQLEKSRLLSDRFSAERPKGSFSTLEIQRTEQGDSAMYLCASSLTGFDTDTQYFGPGTRLTVL.

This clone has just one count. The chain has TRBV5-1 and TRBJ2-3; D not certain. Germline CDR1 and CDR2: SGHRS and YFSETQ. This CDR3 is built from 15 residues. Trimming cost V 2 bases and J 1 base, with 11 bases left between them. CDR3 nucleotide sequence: TGCGCCAGCAGCTTACAACCAGTTGGCACAGATACGCAGTATTTT. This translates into CASSLQPVGTDTQYF.

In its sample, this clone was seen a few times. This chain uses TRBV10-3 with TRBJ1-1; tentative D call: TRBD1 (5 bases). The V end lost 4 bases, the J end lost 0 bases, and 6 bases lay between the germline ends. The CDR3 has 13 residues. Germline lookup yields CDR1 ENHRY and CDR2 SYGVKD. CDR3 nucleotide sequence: TGTGCCATCAGTGGGGGGGTGAACACTGAAGCTTTCTTT. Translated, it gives CAISGGVNTEAFF.

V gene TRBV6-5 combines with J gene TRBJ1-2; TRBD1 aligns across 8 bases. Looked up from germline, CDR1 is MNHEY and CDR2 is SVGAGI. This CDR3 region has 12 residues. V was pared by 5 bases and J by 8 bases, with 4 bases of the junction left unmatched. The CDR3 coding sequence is TGTGCCAGCAGTCAGGGGGCTCGGGGCTACACCTTC. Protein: CASSQGARGYTF.

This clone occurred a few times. The CDR3 reads CASNLDRAYTEAFF. CDR3 nucleotide sequence: TGTGCCAGCAACCTGGACAGAGCTTACACTGAAGCTTTCTTT. The chain couples TRBV5-4 to TRBJ1-1, with D possibly being TRBD1 (6 bases). V was clipped by 6 bases and J by 3 bases, with 15 bases between them. In germline, CDR1 is SGHNT, CDR2 YYREEE (reference sequence). CDR3 length: 14 amino acids.